These 5 T cell receptor beta chains originate from one sample sequenced in a study of identical twins. TCRdb recomputed calls from the 5' RACE reads with MiXCR, one row per CDR3 protein. Of about 300,000 distinct CDR3 sequences in the sample, 9% to 15% are singletons; the top ten hold approximately 7.5%. This sample was shared with a second study, whose subject was yellow fever vaccine responses in identical twins.

Sequencing input: CD8+ T cells sorted from blood. These TCRs come from a woman under 30 in good health.

The chain links TRBV6-6 to TRBJ1-1; D perhaps matches TRBD1 (5 bases). Trimming took off 7 bases at V and 6 bases at J, with 15 bases between the two ends. The CDR3 is 13 residues long. Germline CDR1 and CDR2: MNHNY and SVGAGI (reference sequence). Written as DNA, the CDR3 is TGTGCCAGCACCCAGGGTCTTTTTTCTGAAGCTTTCTTT. It specifies CASTQGLFSEAFF.

The V and J genes are TRBV10-1 and TRBJ2-1; 12 nucleotides agree with TRBD1. Germline V gene sequence: CDR1 WNHNN, CDR2 SYGVQD (reference sequence). V was pared by 4 bases and J by 9 bases, with 4 bases of the junction left unmatched. This CDR3 comprises 14 residues. The CDR3 DNA reads as TGCGCCAGCAGTGGAGGGGACAGGGGGCTTGAGCAGTTCTTC. Its protein product is CASSGGDRGLEQFF.

Concerning this clonotype: The junction and the germline gene differ at one end; a read error may be behind it. The chain carries TRBV11-2 and TRBJ2-5; D unclear. The germline CDR1 and CDR2 sequences are SGHAT and FQNNGV. This CDR3 spans 13 amino acids. CDR3 protein: CVSSLGSQETQYF. Here the CDR3 DNA reads TGTGTCAGCAGCTTAGGTAGTCAAGAGACCCAGTACTTC.

The table lists this clonotype with many counts. In nucleotides, the CDR3 is TGTGCCAGCAGTTATGGTCAGCCCCAGCATTTT. This translates into CASSYGQPQHF. The genes are TRBV12-3 or TRBV12-4 and TRBJ1-5; no clear D. V lost 4 bases and J 6 bases, leaving 4 bases between the germline ends. CDR3 length equals 11 residues.

The rearrangement links TRBV19 to TRBJ2-1; D is tentatively TRBD1 or TRBD2 (5 bases each). The CDR3 extends over 14 amino acids. Germline loops: CDR1 LNHDA, CDR2 SQIVND (reference sequence). Trimming left V 4 bases short and J 3 bases short, with 10 bases between. DNA of the CDR3: TGTGCCAGTAGTAGGGGACCAGACTACAATGAGCAGTTCTTC. Protein product: CASSRGPDYNEQFF. Combining the CDR3 with reference TRBV19 and TRBJ2-1 gives the whole variable domain DGGITQSPKYLFRKEGQNVTLSCEQNLNHDAMYWYRQDPGQGLRLIYYSQIVNDFQKGDIAEGYSVSREKKESFPLTVTSAQKNPTAFYLCASSRGPDYNEQFFGPGTRLTVL.